This T cell receptor beta chain is drawn from a study of shared clonotypes between healthy human individuals. The test was conducted at deep level. Assay: immunoSEQ multiplex PCR; the TCRdb copy retains only in-frame clones and omits some. The table includes about 1.5 million clones, 98% detected once. Deletions cut 6 bases from V and 3 bases from J, with 9 bases between. Per germline, CDR1 SGHTA and CDR2 FQGNSA. The CDR3 totals 12 residues. The clonotype comes from a man aged 30 to 39 in good health. This chain links TRBV7-2 with TRBJ2-7; D gene uncertain. The specimen was naive CD4+ T cells sorted from blood. The subset: CD45RA+ positively selected. CDR3: CASSLYGYEQYF. Written as DNA, the CDR3 is TGTGCCAGCAGTTTATATGGCTACGAGCAGTACTTC.